The source of this TCR beta chain is a study of T cells in Graves' hyperthyroidism and ophthalmopathy. Amplified TCR beta CDR3 regions derived from RNA transcripts. The TCR CDR3 first-round RT-PCR relied on the HTBI primer set. MiXCR, run by TCRdb on the multiplex PCR reads, gives a single entry per CDR3 protein. Counted here are more than 550,000 distinct CDR3 sequences, nearly 45% occurring once; the ten biggest clones make up 7% to 7.5%. Germline V gene lookup returns CDR1 SEHNR and CDR2 FQNEAQ (reference sequence). The CDR3 consists of 14 residues. This clonotype was seen repeatedly, ten times or more. At one boundary the junction diverges from the germline segment, which might be a read error.

Sequencing input: peripheral blood or thyroid tissue (not recorded which). The sequence came from an adult man with Graves' disease, either hyperthyroidism or ophthalmopathy (not recorded which). The chain couples TRBV7-9 to TRBJ1-6; 9 bases map to TRBD1. DNA for the CDR3: TGCGCCAGCAGTTTGGACAGGGGAAATTCACCCCTCCACTTT. This translates into CASSLDRGNSPLHF.